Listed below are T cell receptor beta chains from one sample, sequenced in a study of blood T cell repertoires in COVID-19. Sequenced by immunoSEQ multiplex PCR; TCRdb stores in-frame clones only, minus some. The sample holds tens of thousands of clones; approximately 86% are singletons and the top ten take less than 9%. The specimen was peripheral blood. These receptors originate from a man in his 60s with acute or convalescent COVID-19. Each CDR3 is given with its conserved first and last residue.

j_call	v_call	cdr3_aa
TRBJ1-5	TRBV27	CASSSRRNQPQHF
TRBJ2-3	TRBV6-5	CASSYASGGAIHTQYF
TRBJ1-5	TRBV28	CASGYRENQPQHF
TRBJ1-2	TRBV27	CASSLYVPDRLNYGYTF
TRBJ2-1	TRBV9	CASSVDGTSGGDIHEQFF
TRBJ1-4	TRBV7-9	CASSLNQQTNEKLFF
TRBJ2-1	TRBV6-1	CASSPSNEQFF
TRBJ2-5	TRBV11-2	CASSRGTGKSWETQYF
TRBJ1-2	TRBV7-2	CASSLSSAGVNGYTF
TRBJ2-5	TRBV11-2	CASSLPGLAGAQETQYF
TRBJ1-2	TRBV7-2	CASSLTGVNYGYTF
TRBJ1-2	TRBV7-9	CASKPPRGNYGYTF
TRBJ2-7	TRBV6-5	CASRPGGTYEQYF
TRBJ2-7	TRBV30	CAWSMPPVFSGRAPGYEQYF
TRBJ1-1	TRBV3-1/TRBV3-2	CASSQEQGNTEAFF
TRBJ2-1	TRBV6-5	CASSYSLGQGRDEQFF
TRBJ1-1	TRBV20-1	CSASNRNTEAFF